Reported below is one T cell receptor beta chain. One end of the junction varies from germline; a read error may be responsible. Sequencing was performed with immunoSEQ multiplex PCR; in TCRdb, only in-frame clones are kept and a portion is missing. The table records fewer than 55,000 clones, 85% to 90% of them present only once. The data were obtained in a study of blood T cell repertoires in COVID-19. Study overall: Researchers got acute and convalescent COVID-19 samples from the United States, Italy and Spain.

The germline V gene has CDR1 MNHEY and CDR2 SVGEGT. The CDR3 has 16 amino acids. The sequenced material came from peripheral blood. The clonotype comes from an older man with active or convalescent COVID-19. The chain carries TRBV6-2 or TRBV6-3 and TRBJ2-7; 15 positions agree with TRBD2. The CDR3 bases are TGTGCCAGCAGTTCCGACGGACCGGGACTAGCGGGAGGTAGGGACTTC. This gives the protein CASSSDGPGLAGGRDF.